These 13 T cell receptor beta chains share one sample of origin, sequenced in a study of regulatory T cells in long-lasting Graves disease. Sample time point: persistent/refractory GD, antithyroid drugs over 5 years with positive TRAb. Researchers made the TCR library from RNA that was extracted from PBMCs. Assembly of TCR beta libraries relied on iRepertoire HTBI primers together with Arm-PCR of CDR3 regions. Via MiXCR, TCRdb re-called the multiplex PCR reads, giving one row per CDR3 protein. The repertoire holds a few hundred thousand distinct CDR3 sequences, roughly 20% seen once, with less than 30% in the top ten. This material consisted of peripheral blood mononuclear cells (PBMCs), taken when the disease was refractory, from a patient treated with antithyroid drugs. The receptor source for this set is a woman aged 40-49 years with Graves disease.

The V gene is TRBV19, the J gene TRBJ2-7, with 8 bases that match TRBD1. The CDR3 is 16 residues long. V lost 5 bases to trimming and J lost 0 bases; unmatched junction nucleotides: 9. In germline, CDR1 is LNHDA, CDR2 SQIVND (reference sequence). The CDR3 DNA is TGTGCCAGTAGTGTCTCGACAGGGGCCATCTCCTACGAGCAGTACTTC. This codes for CASSVSTGAISYEQYF.

The chain recombines TRBV7-2 with TRBJ2-5, with D unresolved. The CDR3 is made up of 15 amino acids. Per germline, CDR1 SGHTA and CDR2 FQGNSA. Trimming shortened V by 6 bases and J by 4 bases, and 18 bases separated the two germline ends. CDR3 residues: CASSLLSLGRETQYF. As DNA, the CDR3 is TGTGCCAGCAGTTTGCTGTCTTTAGGGCGAGAGACCCAGTACTTC.

The rearrangement uses TRBV6-5 and TRBJ1-3; 7 nucleotides align to TRBD1. Germline CDR1 and CDR2: MNHEY and SVGAGI. V shed 4 bases, J shed 3 bases, and the junction held 12 bases outside the gene matches. This CDR3 has 17 residues. The CDR3 bases are TGTGCCAGCAGTTCACGGACAGGCGGAAGCTTTGGAAACACCATATATTTT. As protein: CASSSRTGGSFGNTIYF.

This clonotype showed up many times. The chain is built from TRBV2 and TRBJ2-2; D might be TRBD2 (5 bases). Trimming took 8 bases from V and 1 from J, leaving 11 bases between them. Germline assignment: CDR1 SNHLY and CDR2 FYNNEI. The CDR3 consists of 14 residues. CDR3 amino acids: CASRVAGNTGELFF. The CDR3 nucleotides read TGTGCCAGCCGGGTGGCGGGGAACACCGGGGAGCTGTTTTTT.

This clonotype came up a few times. This chain uses TRBV27 with TRBJ2-1; TRBD2 matches 10 bases. Germline V gene data show CDR1 as MNHEY and CDR2 as SMNVEV (reference sequence). CDR3 length: 16 residues. Trimming at V came to 5 bases and at J to 0 bases, leaving 4 bases not matched to a gene. The CDR3 DNA sequence: TGTGCCAGCAGTCCCAGCGGGAGGGCCTCCTACAATGAGCAGTTCTTC. It specifies CASSPSGRASYNEQFF.

The chain employs TRBV4-1 and TRBJ1-4; D possibly corresponds to TRBD1 (5 bases). Trimming pared 5 bases from V and 7 bases from J, leaving 11 bases between. Looked up from germline, CDR1 is MGHRA and CDR2 is YSYEKL. CDR3 length: 13 amino acids. The CDR3 bases are TGCGCCAGCAGCTCCCTCGGGGGTGAAAAACTGTTTTTT. This translates into CASSSLGGEKLFF.

The chain employs TRBV5-1 and TRBJ2-3; D unclear. V dropped 6 bases and J dropped 12 bases, with 11 bases sitting between them. Per the germline V gene, CDR1 is SGHRS and CDR2 is YFSETQ. The CDR3 runs 10 residues. CDR3 nucleotides: TGCGCCAGCATGGGTATAAGACAGTATTTT. This translates into CASMGIRQYF.

Concerning this clonotype: With a much larger clone just one base away, this may be a read error. The genes are TRBV6-4 and TRBJ1-1; D not resolved. Germline V gene lookup returns CDR1 MRHNA and CDR2 SNTAGT. The CDR3 runs to 12 residues. CDR3 bases: TGTGCCAGCATAGATATGAACACTGGAGCTTTCTTT. Its protein is CASIDMNTGAFF.

In its sample, this clonotype was seen many times. The rearrangement uses TRBV28 and TRBJ1-5, with 7 bases aligning to TRBD1. This CDR3 comprises 16 residues. Looked up from germline, CDR1 is MDHEN and CDR2 is SYDVKM. V gave up 0 bases and J gave up 3 bases; unmatched junction bases: 5. The CDR3 here is CASSLWGTVHNQPQHF. The CDR3, as DNA: TGTGCCAGCAGTTTATGGGGGACAGTTCACAATCAGCCCCAGCATTTT. Looking up the rest from reference TRBV28 and TRBJ1-5 gives the full variable domain: DVKVTQSSRYLVKRTGEKVFLECVQDMDHENMFWYRQDPGLGLRLIYFSYDVKMKEKGDIPEGYSVSREKKERFSLILESASTNQTSMYLCASSLWGTVHNQPQHFGDGTRLSIL.

The chain recombines TRBV10-3 with TRBJ2-5; the D call may be TRBD1 or TRBD2 (6 bases each). Germline CDR1 is ENHRY and CDR2 is SYGVKD. CDR3 length equals 12 residues. Trimming shortened V by 11 bases and J by 5 bases, and 15 bases separated the two germline ends. CDR3 amino acids: CAAEGEVETQYF. The CDR3, as DNA: TGTGCCGCAGAGGGGGAGGTGGAGACCCAGTACTTC.

The chain recombines TRBV19 with TRBJ1-5; a weak D match, TRBD1 (6 bases). V lost 5 bases, J lost 10 bases, and 18 bases lay in between. The CDR3 is 14 amino acids. The germline CDR1 and CDR2 sequences are LNHDA and SQIVND (reference sequence). The CDR3 sequence: CASSLGTPLGPQHF. CDR3 sequence (DNA): TGTGCCAGTAGTCTAGGGACACCGTTGGGACCCCAGCATTTT. The full variable domain, rest sourced from reference TRBV19 and TRBJ1-5, is DGGITQSPKYLFRKEGQNVTLSCEQNLNHDAMYWYRQDPGQGLRLIYYSQIVNDFQKGDIAEGYSVSREKKESFPLTVTSAQKNPTAFYLCASSLGTPLGPQHFGDGTRLSIL.

This clonotype was seen repeatedly, ten times or more. V is TRBV28 and J is TRBJ2-7; maybe TRBD1 (6 bases). The germline V and J ends were trimmed by 6 bases and 0 bases, with 18 bases remaining between them. Germline V gene lookup returns CDR1 MDHEN and CDR2 SYDVKM. The length of the CDR3 is 16 residues. The CDR3 DNA reads as TGTGCCAGCAGAAGAGGGGGTAGACAGGACTCCTACGAGCAGTACTTC. It is translated as CASRRGGRQDSYEQYF.

V gene TRBV28 combines with J gene TRBJ1-2; the D gene is possibly TRBD1 (5 bases). This CDR3 has 13 amino acids. With 5 bases removed from V and 7 bases from J, the gap between germline ends came to 14 bases. Germline lookup yields CDR1 MDHEN and CDR2 SYDVKM. As DNA, the CDR3 is TGTGCCAGCAGTACCCCCTTCGACAGTGGCTACACCTTC. Translating it yields CASSTPFDSGYTF.